This T cell receptor (beta chain) was identified in a study of post-analysis software for immune sequencing data. General observations from the study: There was significantly lower normalized Chao1 diversity in multiple sclerosis patients than in controls.

Prepared TCR beta cDNA libraries contained unique molecular identifiers. MiXCR, run by TCRdb on the PCR reads, gives a single entry per CDR3 protein. The table has 450,000 or so distinct CDR3 sequences, roughly 45% seen once. On this clonotype: Its antigen is not identified.

This TCR was sampled from a girl between 10 and 17 years old with multiple sclerosis. Sequenced input: blood.

In nucleotides, the CDR3 is TGTGCCACCCGACTCGAGGCAAGGGAGCAAACCGGGGAGCTGTTTTTT. Translation: CATRLEAREQTGELFF. The gene calls are TRBV7-2 and TRBJ2-2, with a tentative D call TRBD2 (5 bases). V gave up 10 bases and J gave up 5 bases, with 23 bases separating them. Germline loops: CDR1 SGHTA, CDR2 FQGNSA. This CDR3 has 16 amino acids.